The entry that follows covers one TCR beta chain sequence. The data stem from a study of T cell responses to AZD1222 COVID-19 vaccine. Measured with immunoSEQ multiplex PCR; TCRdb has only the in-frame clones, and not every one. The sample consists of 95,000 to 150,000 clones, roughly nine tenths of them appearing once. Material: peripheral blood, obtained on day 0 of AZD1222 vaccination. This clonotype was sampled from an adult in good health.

CDR3 amino acids: CASSLDRVPGNTIYF. The CDR3 region has the DNA TGTGCCAGCAGCTTAGACAGGGTGCCTGGAAACACCATATATTTT. The V gene is TRBV11-2, the J gene TRBJ1-3; TRBD1 might be the D (5 bases). Between the trimmed V and J ends, which lost 0 bases and 2 bases, there was a span of 8 bases. Germline V gene sequence: CDR1 SGHAT, CDR2 FQNNGV. The CDR3 has 15 residues.